This entry describes one TCR beta chain. These data originate in a study of blood T cell repertoires in COVID-19. Turning to the study itself: The United States, Italy and Spain provided the acute and convalescent COVID-19 samples.

The repertoire was sequenced with immunoSEQ multiplex PCR; TCRdb's copy has only in-frame clones and lacks some. The sample gives about 350,000 clones, over 70% of which show up once; about 6% is in the top ten. Recruited during active infection, patients (from Seattle) were subsequently followed longitudinally. This CDR3 spans 15 amino acids. The V and J ends lost 4 bases and 6 bases, in that order; junction bases with no gene match: 4. CDR1 is MGHRA, CDR2 YSYEKL, per germline. The source material was peripheral blood. The chain recombines TRBV4-1 with TRBJ2-2, with TRBD1 matching over 11 bases. The sequence derives from a woman in her forties or fifties with COVID-19, enrolled during active disease. The CDR3 protein is CASSRWTGGPGELFF. CDR3 sequence (DNA): TGCGCCAGCAGCCGGTGGACAGGGGGCCCCGGGGAGCTGTTTTTT.